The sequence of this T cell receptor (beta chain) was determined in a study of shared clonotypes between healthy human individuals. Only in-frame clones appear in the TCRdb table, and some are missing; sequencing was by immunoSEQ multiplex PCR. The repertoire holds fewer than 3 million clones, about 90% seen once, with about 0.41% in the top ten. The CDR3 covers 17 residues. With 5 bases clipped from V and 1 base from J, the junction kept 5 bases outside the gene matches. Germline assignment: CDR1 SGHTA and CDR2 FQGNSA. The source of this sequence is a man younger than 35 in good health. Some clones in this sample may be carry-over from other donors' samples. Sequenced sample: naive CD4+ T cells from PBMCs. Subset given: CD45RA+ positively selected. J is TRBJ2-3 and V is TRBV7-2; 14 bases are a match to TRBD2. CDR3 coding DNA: TGTGCCAGCAGCGTGAGACTAGCGGGAGGGGGCACAGATACGCAGTATTTT. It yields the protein CASSVRLAGGGTDTQYF.